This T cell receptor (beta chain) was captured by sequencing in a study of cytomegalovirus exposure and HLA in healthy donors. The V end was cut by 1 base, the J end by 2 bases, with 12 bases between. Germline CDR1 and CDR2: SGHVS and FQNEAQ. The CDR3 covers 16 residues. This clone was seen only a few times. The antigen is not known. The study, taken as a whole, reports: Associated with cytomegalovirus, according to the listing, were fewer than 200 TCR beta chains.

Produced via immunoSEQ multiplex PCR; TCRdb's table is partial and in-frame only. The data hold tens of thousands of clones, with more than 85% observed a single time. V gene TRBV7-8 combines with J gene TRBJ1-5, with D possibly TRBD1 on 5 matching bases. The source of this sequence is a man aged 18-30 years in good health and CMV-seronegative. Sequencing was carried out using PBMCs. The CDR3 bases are TGTGCCAGCAGCTTAGTAGGGGCAGGAGGCAATCAGCCCCAGCATTTT. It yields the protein CASSLVGAGGNQPQHF.